This entry lists 24 T cell receptor beta chains sequenced from one sample in a study of cytomegalovirus exposure and HLA in healthy donors. Amplification used 60 Vbeta primers and 13 Jbeta primers. Profiled with immunoSEQ multiplex PCR; TCRdb holds only in-frame clones, not every one. The sample records about 160,000 clones, approximately 88% being singletons. What was sequenced was PBMCs. The receptors come from a boy aged 2 to 9 in good health and CMV-seronegative.

The rearrangement links TRBV10-3 to TRBJ2-5; TRBD1 aligns across 9 bases. The DNA end is a closer match to TRBJ2-7, so the J assignment may be wrong. There are 14 residues in the CDR3. The germline gives CDR1 ENHRY, CDR2 SYGVKD. CDR3 protein: CAISVTGGGYEQYF. The CDR3 bases are TGTGCCATCAGTGTTACAGGGGGCGGGTACGAGCAGTACTTC.

The V and J genes are TRBV29-1 and TRBJ2-5; 7 bases are a match to TRBD1. Germline values: CDR1 SQVTM, CDR2 ANQGSEA. CDR3 length: 14 amino acids. Unmatched junction bases numbered 13, after V lost 7 bases and J lost 5 bases. This CDR3 reads CSAEGTAPAETQYF. The CDR3 coding sequence is TGCAGCGCCGAAGGGACAGCGCCCGCCGAGACCCAGTACTTC. The whole variable domain, filled in from reference TRBV29-1 and TRBJ2-5, reads SAVISQKPSRDICQRGTSLTIQCQVDSQVTMMFWYRQQPGQSLTLIATANQGSEATYESGFVIDKFPISRPNLTFSTLTVSNMSPEDSSIYLCSAEGTAPAETQYFGPGTRLLVL.

This chain uses TRBV27 with TRBJ2-3, with TRBD2 matching 16 bases. CDR1 and CDR2 (germline): MNHEY, SMNVEV (reference sequence). The CDR3 consists of 17 residues. The V and J ends lost 6 bases and 2 bases, in that order; junction bases with no gene match: 5. The CDR3 sequence is CASRGLAGGPITDTQYF. CDR3 sequence (DNA): TGTGCCAGCAGGGGACTAGCGGGAGGGCCCATCACAGATACGCAGTATTTT.

This clone was detected once. The CDR3 spells CASRTGLAGSYF. CDR3 bases: TGTGCCAGCAGGACGGGACTAGCGGGTTCGTATTTT. The V and J genes are TRBV2 and TRBJ2-3; 12 bases fit TRBD2. V trimming: 6 bases; J trimming: 14 bases; junction bases outside the gene matches: 6. This CDR3 is built from 12 residues. Germline V gene sequence: CDR1 SNHLY, CDR2 FYNNEI.

The chain employs TRBV18 and TRBJ2-1; 10 positions agree with TRBD1. The CDR3 length is 14 residues. V gave up 2 bases and J gave up 5 bases; unmatched junction bases: 0. In germline, CDR1 is KGHSH, CDR2 LQKENI. CDR3 DNA sequence: TGTGCCAGCTCACCAGGGACAGGGGACAATGAGCAGTTCTTC. It translates to CASSPGTGDNEQFF.

The rearrangement joins TRBV7-9 to TRBJ2-7; D may be TRBD2 (6 bases). Trimming took off 3 bases at V and 0 bases at J, with 15 bases between the two ends. The CDR3 runs to 16 residues. The germline V gene encodes CDR1 SEHNR and CDR2 FQNEAQ (reference sequence). CDR3 in DNA: TGTGCCAGCAGCTTCCCGGGACTTTTTAGCTCCTACGAGCAGTACTTC. Its protein product is CASSFPGLFSSYEQYF.

The V gene is TRBV7-2, the J gene TRBJ1-1, with D perhaps TRBD1 (6 bases). Germline CDR1 is SGHTA and CDR2 is FQGNSA. The CDR3 runs to 18 residues. Trimming pared 5 bases from V and 0 bases from J, leaving 22 bases between. CDR3 nucleotides: TGTGCCAGCAGCCTGAACAGGGCGGGGGTGAGAATGAACACTGAAGCTTTCTTT. Translation gives CASSLNRAGVRMNTEAFF.

The chain has TRBV6-6 and TRBJ1-5; TRBD1 aligns across 7 bases. Germline CDR1 and CDR2: MNHNY and SVGAGI (reference sequence). This CDR3 has 14 residues. Trimming cost V 5 bases and J 1 base; bases outside gene matches: 2. This CDR3 reads CASSQGESNQPQHF. CDR3 coding DNA: TGTGCCAGCAGTCAGGGGGAGAGCAATCAGCCCCAGCATTTT.

The CDR3 nucleotides read TGTGCCAGCAGTTTAGCGGGGGGGCCAGATACGCAGTATTTT. Amino acid sequence: CASSLAGGPDTQYF. V is TRBV6-5 and J is TRBJ2-3; 11 bases are a match to TRBD2. This CDR3 is 14 amino acids long. From germline, CDR1 is MNHEY and CDR2 SVGAGI. V was pared by 4 bases and J by 4 bases, with 1 base of the junction left unmatched.

This chain joins TRBV6-6 and TRBJ1-5; tentatively, D is TRBD1 (6 bases). The CDR3 extends over 14 amino acids. The germline V and J ends were trimmed by 7 bases and 3 bases, with 13 bases remaining between them. Germline lookup yields CDR1 MNHNY and CDR2 SVGAGI (reference sequence). CDR3 region: CASTPRGYNQPQHF. The CDR3 DNA reads as TGTGCCAGCACCCCGAGGGGGTACAATCAGCCCCAGCATTTT.

There are a few counts of this clone. The V gene is TRBV6-1, the J gene TRBJ1-3, with no clear D. Germline-derived CDR1 and CDR2 are MNHNS and SASEGT. V shed 3 bases and J shed 5 bases, with 11 bases lying between them. The CDR3 runs to 14 residues. The CDR3 spells CASSDPGPRNTIYF. As DNA, the CDR3 is TGTGCCAGCAGTGACCCTGGGCCCAGAAACACCATATATTTT.

This clone has only a few counts. J is TRBJ1-1 and V is TRBV25-1; D gene unclear. The CDR3 loop spans 13 amino acids. Germline V gene data show CDR1 as MGHDK and CDR2 as SYGVNS. Between the trimmed V and J ends, which lost 6 bases and 5 bases, there was a span of 13 bases. The CDR3 is CASSGNGGTEAFF. The CDR3 nucleotides are TGTGCCAGCAGCGGAAATGGAGGGACTGAAGCTTTCTTT.

The chain is built from TRBV5-4 and TRBJ2-2; D not certain. V was trimmed by 4 bases and J by 8 bases, leaving 12 bases between them. The CDR3 length is 13 residues. Germline V gene lookup returns CDR1 SGHNT and CDR2 YYREEE (reference sequence). In DNA, the CDR3 is TGTGCCAGCAGCACCGAAAGGAGAGGGGAGCTGTTTTTT. It encodes CASSTERRGELFF.

J is TRBJ2-7 and V is TRBV28; 12 bases fit TRBD2. This CDR3 has 16 residues. Germline values: CDR1 MDHEN, CDR2 SYDVKM. J gave up 3 bases and V 3 bases, and 6 bases lay outside the gene matches. Here the CDR3 DNA reads TGTGCCAGCAGTTTGGGGGGACTAGCGGGCAACTACGAGCAGTACTTC. Its translation is CASSLGGLAGNYEQYF.

This clone occurred once. The gene calls are TRBV6-5 and TRBJ2-7; D remains unclear. The V and J ends lost 4 bases and 4 bases respectively, with 5 bases between them. The CDR3 spans 11 residues. The germline CDR1 and CDR2 sequences are MNHEY and SVGAGI. CDR3 DNA: TGTGCCAGCAGTTCCCTTTACGAGCAGTACTTC. Its protein product is CASSSLYEQYF.

The chain carries TRBV7-7 and TRBJ2-5, with 13 bases identical to TRBD2. V was pared by 1 base and J by 3 bases, with 2 bases of the junction left unmatched. The germline V gene has CDR1 SSHAT and CDR2 FNYEAQ (reference sequence). The CDR3 is 16 residues long. CDR3 in DNA: TGTGCCAGCAGCTTAGGACTAGCGGGGGGTGAAGAGACCCAGTACTTC. Translating gives CASSLGLAGGEETQYF.

V is TRBV4-1 and J is TRBJ1-4, with D possibly matching TRBD1 (5 bases). Trimming pared 1 base from V and 6 bases from J, leaving 15 bases between. Germline loops: CDR1 MGHRA, CDR2 YSYEKL. CDR3 length equals 16 residues. The CDR3 region has the DNA TGCGCCAGCAGCCAAGGACTGGCAGGGTGGGATGAAAAACTGTTTTTT. Translating it yields CASSQGLAGWDEKLFF.

This chain connects TRBV4-2 to TRBJ2-7, with D perhaps matching TRBD2 (5 bases). V lost 0 bases and J lost 4, with 19 bases in between. The CDR3 totals 17 residues. Germline-derived CDR1 and CDR2 are LGHNA and YNFKEQ. DNA for the CDR3: TGTGCCAGCAGCCAAGATTCGCCGACTAAAGGGATTTACGAGCAGTACTTC. Translating it yields CASSQDSPTKGIYEQYF.

The chain carries TRBV14 and TRBJ1-6; a possible D gene is TRBD1 (5 bases). CDR1 SGHDN and CDR2 FVKESK come from the germline V gene. This CDR3 has 15 residues. Trimming removed 4 bases at V and 8 bases at J, with 15 bases between. CDR3 region: CASSPQAGPDSPLHF. Here the CDR3 DNA reads TGTGCCAGCAGCCCACAAGCGGGGCCGGATTCACCCCTCCACTTT. The full variable domain, with the rest looked up from reference TRBV14 and TRBJ1-6, is EAGVTQFPSHSVIEKGQTVTLRCDPISGHDNLYWYRRVMGKEIKFLLHFVKESKQDESGMPNNRFLAERTGGTYSTLKVQPAELEDSGVYFCASSPQAGPDSPLHFGNGTRLTVT.

The rearrangement links TRBV2 to TRBJ1-3, with 7 bases matching TRBD1. Germline V lookup: CDR1 SNHLY, CDR2 FYNNEI. V lost 4 bases, J lost 3 bases, and 9 bases stayed unmatched. The CDR3 totals 16 residues. The CDR3 coding sequence is TGTGCCAGCAGTGCCCTCGACAGGGCGGGTGGAAACACCATATATTTT. Amino acids: CASSALDRAGGNTIYF.

J is TRBJ2-5 and V is TRBV27; 9 nucleotides align to TRBD1. The CDR3 runs to 14 residues. Germline lookup yields CDR1 MNHEY and CDR2 SMNVEV (reference sequence). J gave up 5 bases and V 6 bases, and 7 bases lay outside the gene matches. The CDR3 is CASRSRDRGETQYF. The CDR3, as DNA: TGTGCCAGCAGATCCCGCGACAGGGGGGAGACCCAGTACTTC.

V and J are TRBV5-1 and TRBJ2-7; TRBD2 matches 7 bases. This CDR3 region has 14 residues. V lost 4 bases, J lost 3 bases, and 7 bases stayed unmatched. In germline, CDR1 is SGHRS, CDR2 YFSETQ. Here the CDR3 DNA reads TGCGCCAGCAGCCCCAAGGGCGGGAGCTACGAGCAGTACTTC. It is translated as CASSPKGGSYEQYF.

This CDR3 is CASSLAGGPSDTQYF. The CDR3 DNA reads as TGTGCCAGCAGCTTAGCGGGGGGGCCCTCAGATACGCAGTATTTT. The chain uses TRBV5-6 and TRBJ2-3; 10 bases match TRBD2. Germline CDR1 SGHDT, CDR2 YYEEEE. CDR3 length: 15 residues. Trimming removed 2 bases from V and 4 bases from J; junction bases left unmatched: 4.

The rearrangement uses TRBV5-1 and TRBJ2-1; 11 nucleotides match TRBD2. There are 16 residues in the CDR3. Germline lookup yields CDR1 SGHRS and CDR2 YFSETQ. V shed 0 bases and J 4 bases; nucleotides not matched to a gene: 3. CDR3 nucleotides: TGCGCCAGCAGCTTGGGCCGGACTAGCGGGTACAATGAGCAGTTCTTC. Protein: CASSLGRTSGYNEQFF.